A selection of T cell receptor beta chains follows, all from one sample in a study of CD8 T cell repertoires and HIV-1 epitope variants. TCRdb keeps only in-frame clones here, not all; method: immunoSEQ multiplex PCR. This table holds under 100,000 clones, roughly four fifths found once. Sequencing was performed on uncultured baseline CD8+ T cells from peripheral blood mononuclear cells (PBMCs). The receptor set was obtained from a male donor with HIV. Both conserved end residues are part of each CDR3. Fields, in order: J gene, clone size, V gene, CDR3 protein. Some rows mark clone size as missing; the rest say once, few, many or name a class of expanded clone.

J gene: TRBJ2-1
clone size: NA
V gene: TRBV5-1
CDR3 protein: CASSLEWTGNNEQFF

J gene: TRBJ2-7
clone size: NA
V gene: TRBV7-6
CDR3 protein: CASSLRTSGKGYEQYF

J gene: TRBJ2-1
clone size: NA
V gene: TRBV4-2
CDR3 protein: CASSQVTGRYNEQFF

J gene: TRBJ1-3
clone size: NA
V gene: TRBV5-1
CDR3 protein: CASSPGTGRRSSGNTIYF

J gene: TRBJ2-7
clone size: NA
V gene: TRBV2
CDR3 protein: CASSEALLQGGEQYF

J gene: TRBJ1-3
clone size: NA
V gene: TRBV6-5
CDR3 protein: CASSYQGNSGNTIYF

J gene: TRBJ1-3
clone size: once
V gene: TRBV6-1
CDR3 protein: CASSATGGSGNTIYF

J gene: TRBJ1-4
clone size: NA
V gene: TRBV7-9
CDR3 protein: CASSFLGVANEKLFF

J gene: TRBJ1-2
clone size: few
V gene: TRBV28
CDR3 protein: CASNLGTGMAKFGYTF

J gene: TRBJ1-1
clone size: few
V gene: TRBV4-2
CDR3 protein: CASSQARMNTEAFF

J gene: TRBJ1-5
clone size: NA
V gene: TRBV6-1
CDR3 protein: CASVMRTGNQPQHF

J gene: TRBJ1-6
clone size: NA
V gene: TRBV15
CDR3 protein: CATSRGRDSPLHF

J gene: TRBJ2-1
clone size: NA
V gene: TRBV9
CDR3 protein: CASSVASGGANEQFF

J gene: TRBJ2-1
clone size: many
V gene: TRBV28
CDR3 protein: CASSLWTQEQFF

J gene: TRBJ1-1
clone size: NA
V gene: TRBV7-2
CDR3 protein: CASSLERATYGEAFF

J gene: TRBJ2-2
clone size: NA
V gene: TRBV7-2
CDR3 protein: CASSLTGTANTGELFF

J gene: TRBJ1-5
clone size: NA
V gene: TRBV10-3
CDR3 protein: CAISDSQNSNQPQHF

J gene: TRBJ2-5
clone size: NA
V gene: TRBV5-4
CDR3 protein: CASSLGGNQETQYF

J gene: TRBJ1-6
clone size: once
V gene: TRBV7-2
CDR3 protein: CASSPGHHNSPLHF

J gene: TRBJ1-1
clone size: medium-sized
V gene: TRBV5-4
CDR3 protein: CASSLQGGAEAFF

J gene: TRBJ2-7
clone size: NA
V gene: TRBV14
CDR3 protein: CASSQELAGVGEQYF

J gene: TRBJ1-2
clone size: NA
V gene: TRBV7-8
CDR3 protein: CASSFAGRTGINYGYTF

J gene: TRBJ1-1
clone size: NA
V gene: TRBV4-3
CDR3 protein: CASSQAEGGIEAFF

J gene: TRBJ2-7
clone size: NA
V gene: TRBV6-1
CDR3 protein: CASSATTALAYEQYF

J gene: TRBJ2-6
clone size: NA
V gene: TRBV30
CDR3 protein: CAWSGGRGDSGANVLTF

J gene: TRBJ2-1
clone size: NA
V gene: TRBV7-8
CDR3 protein: CASSLPGDEQFF

J gene: TRBJ1-2
clone size: once
V gene: TRBV7-8
CDR3 protein: CASSSPGLKNYGYTF

J gene: TRBJ2-7
clone size: NA
V gene: TRBV4-2
CDR3 protein: CASSQDGQGVSYEQYF

J gene: TRBJ2-7
clone size: NA
V gene: TRBV6-1
CDR3 protein: CASETTGVEQYF